The T cell receptor beta chain under discussion was sequenced for a study of control samples from healthy donors and cancer patients. Sequenced by immunoSEQ multiplex PCR; TCRdb stores in-frame clones only, minus some. The repertoire consists of some 150,000 clones, with under 95% occurring once and the leading ten covering about an eighth. Sample: blood. The clonotype was recovered from a man aged 35-49 years in good health.

This CDR3 is CASSDVRNRFF. The CDR3 region has the DNA TGTGCCAGCAGTGACGTGAGAAATAGGTTTTTT. The V and J genes are TRBV2 and TRBJ1-4, with D hard to call. The CDR3 spans 11 residues. Germline loops: CDR1 SNHLY, CDR2 FYNNEI. V lost 3 bases and J lost 16, with 12 bases in between.